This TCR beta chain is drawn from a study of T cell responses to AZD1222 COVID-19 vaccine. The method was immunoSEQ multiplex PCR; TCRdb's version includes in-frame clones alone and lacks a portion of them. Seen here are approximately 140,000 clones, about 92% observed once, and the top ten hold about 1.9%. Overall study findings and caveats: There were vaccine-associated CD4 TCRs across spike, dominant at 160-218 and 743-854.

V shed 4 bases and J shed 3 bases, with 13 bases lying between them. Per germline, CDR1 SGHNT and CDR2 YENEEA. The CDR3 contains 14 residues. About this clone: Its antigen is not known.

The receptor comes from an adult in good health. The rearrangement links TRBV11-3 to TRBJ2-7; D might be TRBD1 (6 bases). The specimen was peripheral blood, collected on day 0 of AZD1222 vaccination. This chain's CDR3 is CASSSHRDGYEQYF. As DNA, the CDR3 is TGTGCCAGCAGCTCCCACAGGGACGGCTACGAGCAGTACTTC.